This section outlines one TCR beta chain sequence together with its context. Unique molecular identifiers were used to barcode this TCRbeta library. Each CDR3 protein gets one entry after TCRdb re-called the PCR reads with MiXCR. In the table there are 90,000 to 150,000 distinct CDR3 sequences, about 21% of which are singletons. The data are from a study of T-cell reconstitution after alpha-beta-depleted transplantation in children. CDR1 and CDR2 from the germline V gene are DFQATT and SNEGSKA (reference sequence). V lost 3 bases and J 14 bases, leaving 18 bases between the germline ends. The CDR3 spans 12 residues.

The chain recombines TRBV20-1 with TRBJ2-3; no clear D. The clonotype originates from a male patient aged 2-9 years who had a stem cell transplant for chronic granulomatous disease, so the T cells may come from the graft donor. This material consisted of PBMCs, mostly from graft donor cells, taken 180 days after TCRalphabeta/CD19-depleted stem cell transplant. Here the CDR3 DNA reads TGCAGTGCTAGTAGGACGGACGCAGATCGGTATTTT. Protein: CSASRTDADRYF.